This passage covers 8 T cell receptor beta chains from one sample sequenced in a study of cytomegalovirus exposure and HLA in healthy donors. This PCR relied on a set of 60 Vbeta primers and 13 Jbeta primers. Sequenced by immunoSEQ multiplex PCR; TCRdb stores in-frame clones only, minus some. In all, the sample yields about 160,000 clones. The sequenced material came from PBMCs. All receptors derive from a man aged 25-40 years in good health and CMV-seronegative.

The rearrangement uses TRBV19 and TRBJ2-7, with TRBD2 matching 10 bases. CDR1 and CDR2 (germline): LNHDA, SQIVND (reference sequence). The CDR3 has 15 amino acids. With V trimmed by 5 bases and J by 5 bases, 9 bases remained unmatched. CDR3: CASSPLAGVGHEQYF. CDR3 in DNA: TGTGCCAGTAGTCCGCTAGCGGGAGTAGGACACGAGCAGTACTTC.

The chain couples TRBV27 to TRBJ1-5, with D possibly being TRBD1 (5 bases). The V gene lost 4 bases and the J gene lost 0 bases, with 16 bases spanning the gap. This CDR3 region has 17 residues. Germline V gene data show CDR1 as MNHEY and CDR2 as SMNVEV (reference sequence). The CDR3 protein is CASSSFYQTDSNQPQHF. DNA of the CDR3: TGTGCCAGCAGTTCATTCTACCAGACAGATAGCAATCAGCCCCAGCATTTT.

The chain links TRBV19 to TRBJ1-1; D is perhaps TRBD1 (6 bases). Trimming stripped 10 bases from V and 1 base from J, with 10 bases between. This CDR3 contains 12 residues. The germline V gene encodes CDR1 LNHDA and CDR2 SQIVND (reference sequence). As DNA, the CDR3 is TGTGCCACCACGGACAGGAACACTGAAGCTTTCTTT. The encoded protein is CATTDRNTEAFF.

The V and J genes are TRBV5-1 and TRBJ2-3, with D tentatively TRBD2 (5 bases). Germline V gene sequence: CDR1 SGHRS, CDR2 YFSETQ. CDR3 length: 16 residues. With 0 bases removed from V and 0 bases from J, the gap between germline ends came to 11 bases. This CDR3 is CASSLGRAGSTDTQYF. In DNA, the CDR3 is TGCGCCAGCAGCTTGGGGCGGGCGGGTAGCACAGATACGCAGTATTTT.

V and J are TRBV7-8 and TRBJ1-2; TRBD1 matches at 11 bases. CDR1 and CDR2 from the germline V gene are SGHVS and FQNEAQ. V shed 4 bases and J 8 bases; nucleotides not matched to a gene: 12. This CDR3 is built from 16 residues. The CDR3 nucleotides are TGTGCCAGCAGCTACCCCGGGACAGGGGGTTGGAGGGGCTACACCTTC. Translated: CASSYPGTGGWRGYTF.

The chain links TRBV6-4 to TRBJ2-7; D might be TRBD2 (5 bases). Germline CDR1 reads MRHNA; CDR2 reads SNTAGT. The CDR3 sequence is 13 residues long. V was shortened by 4 bases and J by 0 bases, with 7 bases between the two germline ends. DNA of the CDR3: TGTGCCAGCAGTGGCGGGTCCTCCTACGAGCAGTACTTC. Residues: CASSGGSSYEQYF.

The chain couples TRBV6-5 to TRBJ1-4; TRBD1 matches 7 bases. V gave up 6 bases and J gave up 6 bases; unmatched junction bases: 7. The CDR3 is 14 residues long. Germline loops: CDR1 MNHEY, CDR2 SVGAGI. In nucleotides, the CDR3 is TGTGCCAGCAGCTCATGGACAGGCTATGAAAAACTGTTTTTT. Its protein is CASSSWTGYEKLFF.

V gene TRBV27 combines with J gene TRBJ1-4; a weak D match, TRBD1 (6 bases). The V and J ends lost 0 bases and 8 bases respectively, with 16 bases between them. Per the germline V gene, CDR1 is MNHEY and CDR2 is SMNVEV (reference sequence). This CDR3 is built from 16 residues. The CDR3 here is CASSLSGAREREKLFF. The CDR3 DNA reads TGTGCCAGCAGTTTATCGGGGGCCAGAGAAAGGGAAAAACTGTTTTTT.